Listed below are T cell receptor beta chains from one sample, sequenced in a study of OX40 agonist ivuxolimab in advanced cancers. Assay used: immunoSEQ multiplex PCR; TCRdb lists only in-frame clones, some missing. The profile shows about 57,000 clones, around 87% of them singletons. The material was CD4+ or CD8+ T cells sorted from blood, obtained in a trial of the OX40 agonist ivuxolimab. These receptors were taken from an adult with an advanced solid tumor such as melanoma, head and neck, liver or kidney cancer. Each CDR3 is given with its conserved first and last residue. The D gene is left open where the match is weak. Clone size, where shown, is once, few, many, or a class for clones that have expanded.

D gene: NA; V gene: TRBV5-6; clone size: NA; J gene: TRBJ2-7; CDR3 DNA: TGTGCCAGCAGCTTGCAGTTCGACGAGCAGTACTTC; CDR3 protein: CASSLQFDEQYF
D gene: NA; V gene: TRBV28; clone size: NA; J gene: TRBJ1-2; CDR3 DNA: TGTGCCAGCACCGGGTCGGGGGGATCGCCCCTTTTGGGCTACACCTTC; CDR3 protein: CASTGSGGSPLLGYTF
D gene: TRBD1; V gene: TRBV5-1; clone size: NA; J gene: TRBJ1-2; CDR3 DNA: TGCGCCAGCAGCCCTGGACAGGGTTTTTACTATGGCTACACCTTC; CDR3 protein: CASSPGQGFYYGYTF
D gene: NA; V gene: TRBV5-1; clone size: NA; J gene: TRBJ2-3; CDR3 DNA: TGCGCCAGCAGCTTGGGCGAAATCACAGATACGCAGTATTTT; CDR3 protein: CASSLGEITDTQYF
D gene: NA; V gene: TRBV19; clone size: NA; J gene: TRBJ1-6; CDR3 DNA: TGTGCCAGTAGTATACAGGGGAATTCACCCCTCCACTTT; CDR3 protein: CASSIQGNSPLHF
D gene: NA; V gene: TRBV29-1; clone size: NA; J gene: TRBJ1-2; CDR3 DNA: TGCAGCGTTTTCCGACAGGACCCCAACTATGGCTACACCTTC; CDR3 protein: CSVFRQDPNYGYTF
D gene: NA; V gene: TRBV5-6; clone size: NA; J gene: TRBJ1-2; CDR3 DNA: TGTGCCAGCAGCTTGGCCGGAGGGGGTGACTATGGCTACACCTTC; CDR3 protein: CASSLAGGGDYGYTF
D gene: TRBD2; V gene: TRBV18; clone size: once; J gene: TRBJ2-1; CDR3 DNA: TGTGCCAGCTCACGCGGCGGTCTAGCGGGAGATAATGAGCAGTTCTTC; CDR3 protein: CASSRGGLAGDNEQFF
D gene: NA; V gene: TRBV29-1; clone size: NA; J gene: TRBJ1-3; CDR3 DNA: TGCAGCGTTGAGAGTACAGAGTTAGGAAACACCATATATTTT; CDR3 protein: CSVESTELGNTIYF
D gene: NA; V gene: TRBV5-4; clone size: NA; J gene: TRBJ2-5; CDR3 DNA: TGTGCCAGCAGCTCCCTCCAGGGTTTTGGGACCCAGTACTTC; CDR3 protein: CASSSLQGFGTQYF
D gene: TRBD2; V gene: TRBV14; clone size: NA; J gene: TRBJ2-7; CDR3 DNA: TGTGCCAGCAGCGCACTAGCGGGAGGGTACGAGCAGTACTTC; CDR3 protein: CASSALAGGYEQYF
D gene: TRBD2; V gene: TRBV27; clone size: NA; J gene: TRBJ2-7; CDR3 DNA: TGTGCCAGCAGCGACCCTGCCGGGACTAGCGGGAGGTACGAGCAGTACTTC; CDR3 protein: CASSDPAGTSGRYEQYF
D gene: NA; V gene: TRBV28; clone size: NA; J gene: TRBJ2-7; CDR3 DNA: TGTGCCAGCAATGCAGGGACACACTCCCTCTACGAGCAGTACTTC; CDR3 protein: CASNAGTHSLYEQYF
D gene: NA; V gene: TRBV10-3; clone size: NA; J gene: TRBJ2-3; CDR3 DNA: TGTGCCACCAAGCCTAGCACAGATACGCAGTATTTT; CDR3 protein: CATKPSTDTQYF
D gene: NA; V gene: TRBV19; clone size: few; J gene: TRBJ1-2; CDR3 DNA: TGTGCCAGTAGTATACCCGGGGAGGCTAACTATGGCTACACCTTC; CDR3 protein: CASSIPGEANYGYTF
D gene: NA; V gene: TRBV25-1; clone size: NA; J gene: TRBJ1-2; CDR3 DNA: TGTGCCAGCAGTCCGCTACGGGGAAAGGCTAACTATGGCTACACCTTC; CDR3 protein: CASSPLRGKANYGYTF
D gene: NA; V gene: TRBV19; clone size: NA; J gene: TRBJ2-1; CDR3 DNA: TGTGCCAGTAGCCTATACGACAGCTACAATGAGCAGTTCTTC; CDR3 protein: CASSLYDSYNEQFF
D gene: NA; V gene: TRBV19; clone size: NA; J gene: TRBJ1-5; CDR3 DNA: TGTGCCAGTAGTATAGATGCTAGCAATCAGCCCCAGCATTTT; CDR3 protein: CASSIDASNQPQHF
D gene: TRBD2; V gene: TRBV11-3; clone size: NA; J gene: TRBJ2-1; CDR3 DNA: TGTGCCAGCAGCCTCGGGACTAGCTCCTACAATGAGCAGTTCTTC; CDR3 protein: CASSLGTSSYNEQFF
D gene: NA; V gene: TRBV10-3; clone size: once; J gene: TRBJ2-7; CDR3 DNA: TGTGCCATCAGAACAGATTTTAGCTCCTACGAGCAGTACTTC; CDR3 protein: CAIRTDFSSYEQYF
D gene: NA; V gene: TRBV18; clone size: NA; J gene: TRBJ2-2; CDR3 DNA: TGTGCCAGCTCACAAGCAACGGGAAGGACCGGGGAGCTGTTTTTT; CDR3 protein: CASSQATGRTGELFF
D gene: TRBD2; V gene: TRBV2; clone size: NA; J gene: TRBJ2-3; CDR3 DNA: TGTGCCAGCAGTACCGGACTAGCGGGGGGTGGGGTCACAGATACGCAGTATTTT; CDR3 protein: CASSTGLAGGGVTDTQYF
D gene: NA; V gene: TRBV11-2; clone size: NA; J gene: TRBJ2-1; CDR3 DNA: TGTGCCAGCAGCCAGGACAGCCCTTACAATGAGCAGTTCTTC; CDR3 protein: CASSQDSPYNEQFF
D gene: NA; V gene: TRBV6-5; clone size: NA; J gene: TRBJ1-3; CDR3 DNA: TGTGCCAGCAGACAGTTCATGGGTGGAAACACCATATATTTT; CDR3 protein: CASRQFMGGNTIYF
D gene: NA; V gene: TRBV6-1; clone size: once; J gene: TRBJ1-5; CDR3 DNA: TGTGCCAGCAGGGAGGGACATTATAGCAATCAGCCCCAGCATTTT; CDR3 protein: CASREGHYSNQPQHF
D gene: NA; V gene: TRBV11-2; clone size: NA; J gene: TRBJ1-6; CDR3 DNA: TGTGCCAGCCGAAGCTTAAGTCGGCGGGACAATTCACCCCTCCACTTT; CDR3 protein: CASRSLSRRDNSPLHF
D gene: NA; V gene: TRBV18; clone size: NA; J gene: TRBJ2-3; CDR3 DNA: TGTGCCAGCTCACCTTTGAGTGGTGGGTACGGCACAGATACGCAGTATTTT; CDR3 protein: CASSPLSGGYGTDTQYF
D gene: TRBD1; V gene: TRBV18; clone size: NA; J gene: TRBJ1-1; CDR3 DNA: TGTGCCAGCTCCCAACAGGGGGCGCCGGCTGAAGCTTTCTTT; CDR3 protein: CASSQQGAPAEAFF
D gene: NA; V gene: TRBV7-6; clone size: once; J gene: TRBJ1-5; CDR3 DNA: TGTGCCAGCAGCTCCCGGGGGAATCAGCCCCAGCATTTT; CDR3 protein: CASSSRGNQPQHF
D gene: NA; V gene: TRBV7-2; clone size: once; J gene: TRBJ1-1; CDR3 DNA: TGTGCCAGCAGCCAGCCGGTGAACACTGAAGCTTTCTTT; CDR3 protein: CASSQPVNTEAFF
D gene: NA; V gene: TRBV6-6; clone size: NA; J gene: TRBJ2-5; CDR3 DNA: TGTGCCAGCAGTGCTACAAGCGGCCAAGAGACCCAGTACTTC; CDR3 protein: CASSATSGQETQYF
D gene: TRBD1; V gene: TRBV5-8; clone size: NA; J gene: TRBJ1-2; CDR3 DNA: TGTGCCAGCAGCTTGTCAGGGGGGGGGCGGGAGTGCTACACCTTC; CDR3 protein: CASSLSGGGRECYTF
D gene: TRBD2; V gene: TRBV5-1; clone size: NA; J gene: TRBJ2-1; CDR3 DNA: TGCGCCAGCAGCGTGAGCGGGGCCGCCTACAATGAGCAGTTCTTC; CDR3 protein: CASSVSGAAYNEQFF
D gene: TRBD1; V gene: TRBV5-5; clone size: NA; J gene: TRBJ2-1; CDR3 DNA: TGTGCCAGCAGCTATTACGACAGGGTTGAGCAGTTCTTC; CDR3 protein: CASSYYDRVEQFF
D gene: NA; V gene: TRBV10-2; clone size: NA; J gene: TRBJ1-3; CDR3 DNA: TGCGCCAGCAGCGAGACTCGGGGGGAAGGGTCTGGAAACACCATATATTTT; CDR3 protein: CASSETRGEGSGNTIYF